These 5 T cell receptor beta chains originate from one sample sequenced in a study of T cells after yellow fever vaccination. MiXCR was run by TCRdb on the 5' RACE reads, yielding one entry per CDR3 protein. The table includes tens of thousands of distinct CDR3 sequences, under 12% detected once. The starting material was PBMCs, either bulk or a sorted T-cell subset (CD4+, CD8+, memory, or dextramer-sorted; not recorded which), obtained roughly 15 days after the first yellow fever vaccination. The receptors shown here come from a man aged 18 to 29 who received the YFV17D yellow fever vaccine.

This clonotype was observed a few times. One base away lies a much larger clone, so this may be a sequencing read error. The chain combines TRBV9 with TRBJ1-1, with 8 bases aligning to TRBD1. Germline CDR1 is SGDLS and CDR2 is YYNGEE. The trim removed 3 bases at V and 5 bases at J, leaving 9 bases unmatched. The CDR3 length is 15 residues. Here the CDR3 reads CASSAVDRGCTEAFF. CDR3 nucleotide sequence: TGTGCCAGCAGCGCCGTCGACAGGGGTTGTACTGAAGCTTTCTTT. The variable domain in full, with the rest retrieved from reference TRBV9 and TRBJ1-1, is DSGVTQTPKHLITATGQRVTLRCSPRSGDLSVYWYQQSLDQGLQFLIQYYNGEERAKGNILERFSAQQFPDLHSELNLSSLELGDSALYFCASSAVDRGCTEAFFGQGTRLTVV.

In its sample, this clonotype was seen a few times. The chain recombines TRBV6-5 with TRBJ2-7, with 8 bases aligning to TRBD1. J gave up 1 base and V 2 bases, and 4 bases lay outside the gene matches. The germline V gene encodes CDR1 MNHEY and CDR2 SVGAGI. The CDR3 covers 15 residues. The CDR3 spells CASSYEGTGSYEQYF. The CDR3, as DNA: TGTGCCAGCAGTTACGAAGGGACAGGATCCTACGAGCAGTACTTC.

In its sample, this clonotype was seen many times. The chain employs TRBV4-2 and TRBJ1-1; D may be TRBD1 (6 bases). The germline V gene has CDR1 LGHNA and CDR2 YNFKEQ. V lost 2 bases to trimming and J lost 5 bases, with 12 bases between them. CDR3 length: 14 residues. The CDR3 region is CASSQLRGATEAFF. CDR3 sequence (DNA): TGTGCCAGCAGCCAACTCCGGGGGGCGACTGAAGCTTTCTTT.

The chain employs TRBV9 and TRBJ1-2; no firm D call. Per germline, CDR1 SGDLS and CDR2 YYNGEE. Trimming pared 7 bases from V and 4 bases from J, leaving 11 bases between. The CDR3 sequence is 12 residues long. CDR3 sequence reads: CASLDPSYGYTF. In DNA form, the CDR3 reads TGTGCCAGCTTAGACCCCAGCTATGGCTACACCTTC.

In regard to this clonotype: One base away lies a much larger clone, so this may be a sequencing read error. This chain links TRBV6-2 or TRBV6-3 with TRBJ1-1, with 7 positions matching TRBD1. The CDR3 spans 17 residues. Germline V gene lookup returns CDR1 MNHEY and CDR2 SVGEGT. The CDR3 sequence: CDSIKRGRGLMNTEAFF. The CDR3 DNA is TGTGACAGCATTAAAAGGGGGCGCGGTTTGATGAACACTGAAGCTTTCTTT.